These T cell receptor beta chains were read from a single sample in a study of blood T cell repertoires in COVID-19. Profiling relied on immunoSEQ multiplex PCR, and the TCRdb table lists in-frame clones only, not all of them. The data contain roughly 250,000 clones, more than 70% of them singletons. Sequencing was done on a sample of peripheral blood. The receptors were gathered from a woman in her thirties or forties who had recovered from COVID-19. Each CDR3 is given with its conserved first and last residue.

V gene	J gene	CDR3 protein
TRBV15	TRBJ1-2	CATSRGDPGQVAYGYTF
TRBV6-6	TRBJ1-2	CASSLPPGNGYTF
TRBV5-5	TRBJ1-4	CASSFPGTNEKLFF
TRBV4-3	TRBJ2-1	CASSPQAGGTYNEQFF
TRBV7-3	TRBJ1-2	CASSLSYGGNAGYTF
TRBV10-3	TRBJ2-2	CATPSDPTGELFF
TRBV2	TRBJ1-4	CASRRTGATNEKLFF
TRBV5-4	TRBJ2-7	CASSFGGAGSYEQYF
TRBV6-5	TRBJ1-1	CASSYSGGGTEAFF
TRBV5-1	TRBJ2-2	CASSLAAGGNPLFF
TRBV2	TRBJ1-1	CASSEDPGMNTEAFF
TRBV19	TRBJ2-2	CASISPPGIGELFF
TRBV4-2	TRBJ2-7	CASTSEPGQGAYEQYF
TRBV5-1	TRBJ2-7	CASSLGSGSYEQYF
TRBV18	TRBJ1-1	CASSADRIEAFF
TRBV18	TRBJ2-3	CASSPGLPRDTQYF
TRBV19	TRBJ1-1	CASSDRGGTEAFF
TRBV10-3	TRBJ1-1	CAIGRGVLTEAAEAFF
TRBV5-1	TRBJ2-1	CASSLGGTPSYNEQFF
TRBV3-1/TRBV3-2	TRBJ2-3	CASSLLGRGMTDTQYF
TRBV29-1	TRBJ2-7	CSAYLYEQYF
TRBV12-3/TRBV12-4	TRBJ1-5	CASSPPGGQPQHF
TRBV6-5	TRBJ1-5	CASSLDWGPNQPQHF
TRBV27	TRBJ2-1	CASSSRLSNEQFF
TRBV12-3/TRBV12-4	TRBJ1-2	CANPDRGNYGYTF
TRBV29-1	TRBJ1-2	CSVDRVDYGYTF
TRBV19	TRBJ2-6	CASTPRTGAGANVLTF
TRBV5-8	TRBJ1-5	CASSLGQDSNQPQHF
TRBV23-1	TRBJ1-2	CASSQSPGGGGYTF
TRBV29-1	TRBJ2-1	CSVAHSGGYNEQFF
TRBV18	TRBJ2-2	CASSPGVRGTGELFF
TRBV30	TRBJ2-1	CAWSKYGSGSSYNEQFF
TRBV12-3/TRBV12-4	TRBJ2-7	CASSLEGSGEKYF
TRBV19	TRBJ1-1	CASYPRTGGTEAFF
TRBV5-1	TRBJ2-7	CASSPESGSSYEQYF
TRBV30	TRBJ2-2	CAWSVSNTGELFF
TRBV29-1	TRBJ1-2	CSGGGLNYGYTF
TRBV12-3/TRBV12-4	TRBJ1-4	CASSLGTGVKLFF
TRBV18	TRBJ2-5	CASSRDRQETQYF
TRBV14	TRBJ2-1	CASSPGLAAREQFF
TRBV2	TRBJ2-5	CASTGQETQYF
TRBV6-6	TRBJ1-4	CASSPRGSNEKLFF
TRBV4-3	TRBJ1-1	CASSQDLSGIEAFF
TRBV2	TRBJ2-2	CASRLSRTGELFF
TRBV30	TRBJ2-3	CAWGTGAVDTQYF
TRBV29-1	TRBJ2-1	CSVDQGNEQFF
TRBV5-1	TRBJ2-1	CASSPQGSAYNEQFF
TRBV7-2	TRBJ2-3	CASSLLRLAGTPDTQYF
TRBV11-2	TRBJ1-2	CASSSRGTAAYGYTF
TRBV7-2	TRBJ2-5	CASSPLGGYQETQYF
TRBV5-4	TRBJ1-4	CASQVGGVNEKLFF
TRBV18	TRBJ2-5	CASSPGRTSQETQYF
TRBV5-1	TRBJ1-1	CASSLEHRAGTEAFF
TRBV4-2	TRBJ2-1	CASSQGRGRSYNEQFF
TRBV5-8	TRBJ2-1	CASATRLAGQFF